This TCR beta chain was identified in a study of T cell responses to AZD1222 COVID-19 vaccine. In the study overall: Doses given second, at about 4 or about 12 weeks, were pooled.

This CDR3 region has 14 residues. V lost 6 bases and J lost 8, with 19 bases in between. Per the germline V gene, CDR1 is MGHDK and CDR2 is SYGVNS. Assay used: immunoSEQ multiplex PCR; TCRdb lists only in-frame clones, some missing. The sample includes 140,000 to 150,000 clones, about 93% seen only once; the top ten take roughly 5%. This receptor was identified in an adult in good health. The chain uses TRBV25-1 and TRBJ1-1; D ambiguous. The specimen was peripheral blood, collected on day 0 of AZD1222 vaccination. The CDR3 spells CASSLDADSLEAFF. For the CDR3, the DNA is TGTGCCAGCAGCCTAGACGCGGATAGTTTAGAAGCTTTCTTT.